This entry lists 26 T cell receptor beta chains sequenced from one sample in a study of Graves' ophthalmopathy and Graves' hyperthyroidism. RNA transcripts served as template for amplifying TCR beta CDR3 sequences. Investigators did first-round RT-PCR with HTBI primers, then second-round multiplex PCR. TCRdb re-called the multiplex PCR reads through MiXCR, storing one row per CDR3 protein. The top ten clones hold approximately 7% of a sample with hundreds of thousands of distinct CDR3 sequences, 22% of them seen once. The sample consisted of peripheral blood. The source is a woman aged 18 to 35 with stable Graves' hyperthyroidism. Some clones in this sample may be carry-over from other donors' samples.

The V call is TRBV12-3 or TRBV12-4, the J call TRBJ1-5; D perhaps matches TRBD1 (6 bases). The CDR3 consists of 15 residues. The ends were cut back, 5 bases at V and 7 bases at J, with 18 bases in the middle. The chain's CDR3 is CASSPSQGGGQPQHF. The CDR3 DNA reads TGTGCCAGCAGTCCCTCCCAAGGGGGAGGGCAGCCCCAGCATTTT.

This clonotype was seen ten or more times. The chain employs TRBV7-2 and TRBJ2-5, with 7 nucleotides matching TRBD1. Germline V CDR1 and CDR2: SGHTA, FQGNSA. V gave up 3 bases and J gave up 4 bases; unmatched junction bases: 8. CDR3 length: 15 residues. The CDR3 is CASSFLTGRGETQYF. The CDR3 region has the DNA TGTGCCAGCAGCTTCCTGACAGGGCGAGGAGAGACCCAGTACTTC.

At least ten counts were recorded for this clonotype. The chain links TRBV7-8 to TRBJ2-5; tentative D call: TRBD1 (6 bases). Germline loops: CDR1 SGHVS, CDR2 FQNEAQ. The CDR3 has 13 residues. The V end was cut by 5 bases, the J end by 5 bases, with 12 bases between. CDR3 loop: CASSQGQSETQYF. The CDR3 coding sequence is TGTGCCAGCAGCCAGGGACAATCGGAGACCCAGTACTTC.

This rearrangement joins TRBV11-2 to TRBJ2-5; the match to TRBD1 covers 9 bases. This CDR3 comprises 15 residues. The V segment lost 4 bases and the J segment 5 bases; nucleotides outside the gene matches: 8. Germline CDR1 reads SGHAT; CDR2 reads FQNNGV. The CDR3 DNA reads as TGTGCCAGCAGCTCCTACAGGGGGCGCAGGGAGACCCAGTACTTC. It specifies CASSSYRGRRETQYF.

There are many counts of this clonotype. This rearrangement joins TRBV9 to TRBJ1-2, with D unclear. The CDR3 covers 16 residues. Germline-derived CDR1 and CDR2 are SGDLS and YYNGEE. Deletions cut 3 bases from V and 4 bases from J, with 19 bases between. The CDR3 sequence is CASSAPPGKHGYGYTF. The DNA of the CDR3 is TGTGCCAGCAGCGCTCCTCCGGGGAAGCACGGCTATGGCTACACCTTC.

This clonotype was picked up many times. This rearrangement joins TRBV28 to TRBJ1-5; 9 bases map to TRBD1. Losses at the gene ends were 5 bases for V and 3 bases for J; bases not matched to a gene: 2. This CDR3 has 14 residues. Germline loops: CDR1 MDHEN, CDR2 SYDVKM. The CDR3 is CASSTGGLNQPQHF. The DNA of the CDR3 is TGTGCCAGCAGTACAGGGGGCCTCAATCAGCCCCAGCATTTT.

This clonotype was picked up one time. This chain uses TRBV24-1 with TRBJ2-7; 10 nucleotides line up with TRBD2. Looked up from germline, CDR1 is KGHDR and CDR2 is SFDVKD. This CDR3 has 16 amino acids. With 4 bases clipped from V and 0 bases from J, the junction kept 5 bases outside the gene matches. The CDR3 spells CATSESGGESSYEQYF. The CDR3 DNA reads TGTGCCACCAGTGAGAGCGGGGGGGAGAGCTCCTACGAGCAGTACTTC.

This clonotype was recorded at least ten times. This chain links TRBV25-1 with TRBJ1-1; tentative D call: TRBD1 (5 bases). The CDR3 is made up of 15 amino acids. Germline CDR1 is MGHDK and CDR2 is SYGVNS. The V end lost 6 bases, the J end lost 0 bases, and 14 bases lay between the germline ends. The CDR3 region is CASRSQGNMNTEAFF. CDR3 bases: TGTGCCAGCAGATCCCAGGGAAACATGAACACTGAAGCTTTCTTT.

This clonotype has at least ten counts. CDR3: CASSADRGLTGEQYF. The CDR3 bases are TGTGCCAGCAGTGCGGACAGGGGGCTGACGGGCGAGCAGTACTTC. The chain employs TRBV25-1 and TRBJ2-7, with 11 bases fitting TRBD1. Losses at the gene ends were 4 bases for V and 6 bases for J; bases not matched to a gene: 8. This CDR3 spans 15 amino acids. From germline, CDR1 is MGHDK and CDR2 SYGVNS.

Many counts were recorded for this clonotype. V usage is TRBV6-2 or TRBV6-3 and J usage is TRBJ2-4; TRBD1 or TRBD2 may be the D gene (9 bases each). The length of the CDR3 is 18 residues. V was shortened by 2 bases and J by 2 bases, with 19 bases between the two germline ends. Looked up from germline, CDR1 is MNHEY and CDR2 is SVGEGT. The CDR3 DNA reads as TGTGCCAGCAGTTACCATCCTAGCGGGACAGGGACCAAAAACATTCAGTACTTC. Its translation: CASSYHPSGTGTKNIQYF.

In its sample, this clonotype was seen many times. The chain carries TRBV3-1 and TRBJ2-7; 8 bases fit TRBD1. The CDR3 runs 13 residues. With 1 base clipped from V and 8 bases from J, the junction kept 4 bases outside the gene matches. Germline assignment: CDR1 LGHDT and CDR2 YNNKEL (reference sequence). The CDR3 spells CASSQGDRTQQYF. CDR3 DNA sequence: TGTGCCAGCAGCCAAGGGGACAGGACCCAGCAGTACTTC.

This clonotype has at least ten counts. The chain recombines TRBV12-3 or TRBV12-4 with TRBJ2-7, with 9 bases aligning to TRBD1. Losses at the gene ends were 4 bases for V and 6 bases for J; bases not matched to a gene: 4. The CDR3 is 13 residues long. The DNA of the CDR3 is TGTGCCAGCAGTTCCGGGACAGGGACCGAGCAGTACTTC. Amino acids: CASSSGTGTEQYF.

V is TRBV19 and J is TRBJ2-2; D unclear. Between the trimmed V and J ends, which lost 6 bases and 6 bases, there was a span of 5 bases. Germline-derived CDR1 and CDR2 are LNHDA and SQIVND (reference sequence). CDR3 length: 11 residues. In nucleotides, the CDR3 is TGTGCCAGTAGCCCACCCGGGGAGCTGTTTTTT. Its translation is CASSPPGELFF.

CDR3 protein: CASSLVRQGAKQYF. The CDR3 coding sequence is TGTGCCAGCAGCTTAGTTAGACAGGGGGCCAAGCAGTACTTC. The V gene is TRBV7-8, the J gene TRBJ2-7, with TRBD1 identical over 10 bases. With V trimmed by 1 base and J by 8 bases, 5 bases remained unmatched. CDR1 and CDR2 (germline): SGHVS, FQNEAQ. The CDR3 totals 14 residues.

This clonotype came up a few times. The gene calls are TRBV7-9 and TRBJ1-5; D unresolved. The CDR3 has 15 amino acids. Trimming pared 1 base from V and 4 bases from J, leaving 11 bases between. Germline CDR1 is SEHNR and CDR2 is FQNEAQ (reference sequence). DNA for the CDR3: TGTGCCAGCAGCTTAGGTAGGCTGGGAAATCAGCCCCAGCATTTT. Translating gives CASSLGRLGNQPQHF.

The table lists this clonotype with many counts. The J gene is TRBJ1-1, the V gene TRBV27; D unresolved. V gave up 4 bases and J gave up 0 bases, with 9 bases separating them. The CDR3 runs to 14 residues. Germline CDR1 reads MNHEY; CDR2 reads SMNVEV (reference sequence). The CDR3 nucleotides read TGTGCCAGCAGTTCCCCCTCGATGAACACTGAAGCTTTCTTT. Residues: CASSSPSMNTEAFF.

In its sample, this clonotype was seen many times. V gene TRBV7-9 combines with J gene TRBJ1-1; no clear D gene. Germline-derived CDR1 and CDR2 are SEHNR and FQNEAQ (reference sequence). V lost 2 bases to trimming and J lost 2 bases, with 6 bases between them. The CDR3 sequence is 13 residues long. The CDR3 is CASSLLDNTEAFF. The CDR3 DNA reads as TGTGCCAGCAGCTTACTGGATAACACTGAAGCTTTCTTT.

This clonotype was seen at least ten times. The V gene is TRBV5-5, the J gene TRBJ2-7; 7 bases map to TRBD1. This CDR3 region has 14 residues. V was clipped by 1 base and J by 3 bases; unmatched bases: 4. Germline-derived CDR1 and CDR2 are SGHKS and YYEKEE (reference sequence). The CDR3: CASSLSTGRYEQYF. CDR3 sequence (DNA): TGTGCCAGCAGCTTGTCGACAGGGCGCTACGAGCAGTACTTC.

This clonotype was seen many times. The gene calls are TRBV2 and TRBJ1-1; 8 bases are shared with TRBD1. J gave up 5 bases and V 4 bases, and 6 bases lay outside the gene matches. CDR3 length equals 14 residues. Germline loops: CDR1 SNHLY, CDR2 FYNNEI. CDR3 region: CASSAWTGKTEAFF. CDR3 nucleotide sequence: TGTGCCAGCAGTGCGTGGACAGGGAAGACTGAAGCTTTCTTT. The variable domain in full, completed from reference TRBV2 and TRBJ1-1, reads EPEVTQTPSHQVTQMGQEVILRCVPISNHLYFYWYRQILGQKVEFLVSFYNNEISEKSEIFDDQFSVERPDGSNFTLKIRSTKLEDSAMYFCASSAWTGKTEAFFGQGTRLTVV.

This clonotype was seen many times. This rearrangement joins TRBV7-2 to TRBJ2-5; D possibly corresponds to TRBD1 (6 bases). V was shortened by 3 bases and J by 0 bases, with 11 bases between the two germline ends. The CDR3 length is 15 residues. Germline loops: CDR1 SGHTA, CDR2 FQGNSA. The CDR3 is CASSFSTGYQETQYF. The CDR3 coding sequence is TGTGCCAGCAGCTTTAGTACAGGGTACCAAGAGACCCAGTACTTC.

This clonotype has ten or more counts. This rearrangement joins TRBV6-1 to TRBJ2-7; 11 bases align to TRBD2. Unmatched junction bases numbered 7, after V lost 6 bases and J lost 3 bases. The CDR3 runs 15 residues. Germline-derived CDR1 and CDR2 are MNHNS and SASEGT. The CDR3: CASSELAGEGYEQYF. CDR3 sequence (DNA): TGTGCCAGCAGCGAACTAGCGGGAGAGGGCTACGAGCAGTACTTC.

The CDR3 region has the DNA TGCAGTGCGGGACTAGCGGGAGGTAAGAAGCAGTACTTC. This gives the protein CSAGLAGGKKQYF. This chain links TRBV20-1 with TRBJ2-7; 15 bases agree with TRBD2. CDR1 is DFQATT and CDR2 is SNEGSKA in the germline V gene (reference sequence). The CDR3 is 13 residues long. J gave up 8 bases and V 6 bases, and 5 bases lay outside the gene matches.

This clonotype was observed many times. V and J are TRBV28 and TRBJ1-6, with D possibly being TRBD1 (5 bases). V was pared by 6 bases and J by 7 bases, with 16 bases between. Looked up from germline, CDR1 is MDHEN and CDR2 is SYDVKM. This CDR3 is built from 15 residues. Here the CDR3 DNA reads TGTGCCAGCAGATTGGGACCGTCGAGAAATTCACCCCTCCACTTT. Protein product: CASRLGPSRNSPLHF.

This clonotype was observed many times. V is TRBV20-1 and J is TRBJ2-7; D possibly corresponds to TRBD2 (7 bases). The CDR3 extends over 14 amino acids. Germline CDR1 is DFQATT and CDR2 is SNEGSKA (reference sequence). Deletions cut 6 bases from V and 3 bases from J, with 18 bases between. The CDR3 loop is CSAGLRRGLYEQYF. The CDR3 bases are TGCAGTGCGGGGCTCCGGCGGGGGCTCTACGAGCAGTACTTC.

For this clonotype: This may be a read error, as it is one base from a much larger clone. The CDR3 here is CASSFGLGGSETQYF. For the CDR3, the DNA is TGTGCCAGCAGTTTCGGGCTGGGAGGTTCGGAGACCCAGTACTTC. This sequence joins TRBV28 and TRBJ2-5; possible D gene TRBD2, 6 bases. Deletions cut 3 bases from V and 5 bases from J, with 16 bases between. CDR3 length: 15 residues. The germline CDR1 and CDR2 sequences are MDHEN and SYDVKM.

This clonotype came up a few times. The CDR3 DNA reads TGTGCCAGCAGTTTACCCTCTGACAACAATCAGCCCCAGCATTTT. Amino acids: CASSLPSDNNQPQHF. The chain employs TRBV28 and TRBJ1-5; D uncertain. CDR1 and CDR2 from the germline V gene are MDHEN and SYDVKM. The CDR3 covers 15 residues. V dropped 2 bases and J dropped 3 bases, with 11 bases sitting between them.